One and the same sample provided the 14 T cell receptor beta chains below, sequenced in a study of vaccination and CD4 T cells after COVID-19. At the Johns Hopkins FTIC core, DNA taken from cultured CD4+ T cells was sequenced by way of the Oncomine TCR Beta short-read assay. TCRdb fed the PCR reads into MiXCR, producing one record per CDR3 protein. The repertoire holds about 23,000 distinct CDR3 sequences, approximately 50% seen once, with about 3% in the top ten. Antigens of these TCRs are unknown. The sample's treatment: approximately nine-day PBMC culture with coronavirus spike peptide pools or control peptides (ViraFEST assay). The sequenced sample consisted of CD4+ T cells from blood, cultured in vitro. The receptor set was obtained from a human donor who had recovered from COVID-19.

This rearrangement joins TRBV7-9 to TRBJ1-1; D not certain. Germline V lookup: CDR1 SEHNR, CDR2 FQNEAQ (reference sequence). The CDR3 runs to 13 residues. Trimming left V 0 bases short and J 1 base short, with 3 bases between. CDR3 DNA: TGTGCCAGCAGCTTAGCCCAGAACACTGAAGCTTTCTTT. Translated, it gives CASSLAQNTEAFF.

The chain has TRBV6-4 and TRBJ1-6; 8 nucleotides match TRBD1. From germline, CDR1 is MRHNA and CDR2 SNTAGT. After removal of 6 bases from V and 7 bases from J, the junction contained 5 bases not matched to a gene. This CDR3 region has 14 residues. CDR3 sequence: CASSATGDNSPLHF. CDR3 in DNA: TGTGCCAGCAGCGCGACAGGGGACAATTCACCCCTCCACTTT.

This clonotype was seen a few times. This sequence joins TRBV6-5 and TRBJ1-2, with 8 positions matching TRBD1. The length of the CDR3 is 16 residues. Looked up from germline, CDR1 is MNHEY and CDR2 is SVGAGI. V lost 4 bases and J lost 4; bases outside the gene matches: 11. For the CDR3, the DNA is TGTGCCAGCAGTTCTTATTCCGACAGGGGATTCTATGGCTACACCTTC. Translating gives CASSSYSDRGFYGYTF.

The table lists this clonotype with a few counts. The V call is TRBV20-1, the J call TRBJ2-7, with a weak D call TRBD2 (6 bases). Germline-derived CDR1 and CDR2 are DFQATT and SNEGSKA (reference sequence). The CDR3 has 15 residues. The V and J ends lost 5 bases and 2 bases respectively, with 19 bases between them. CDR3 region: CSALRGGTQTYEQYF. CDR3 DNA: TGCAGTGCTTTACGCGGAGGGACGCAGACCTACGAGCAGTACTTC.

Comments on this clonotype: Relative to the germline gene, one junction end is altered; a read error may explain this. This chain links TRBV7-6 with TRBJ2-7; D ambiguous. The CDR3 spans 13 residues. Germline V gene sequence: CDR1 SGHVS, CDR2 FNYEAQ. CDR3 sequence: CASSFKGSYEQYF. In DNA, the CDR3 is TGTGCTAGCAGCTTCAAGGGATCCTACGAGCAGTACTTC. The whole variable domain, filled in from reference TRBV7-6 and TRBJ2-7, reads GAGVSQSPRYKVTKRGQDVALRCDPISGHVSLYWYRQALGQGPEFLTYFNYEAQQDKSGLPNDRFSAERPEGSISTLTIQRTEQRDSAMYRCASSFKGSYEQYFGPGTRLTVT.

This clonotype was picked up a small number of times. J is TRBJ2-3 and V is TRBV7-2, with 11 bases lining up with TRBD2. CDR3 length equals 16 residues. V dropped 1 base and J dropped 4; count of bases not matched to a gene: 4. Germline V CDR1 and CDR2: SGHTA, FQGNSA. The CDR3 loop reads CASSLVSSGRSDTQYF. The CDR3 region has the DNA TGTGCCAGCAGCTTAGTGTCTAGCGGGAGGTCAGATACGCAGTATTTT.

The chain employs TRBV4-2 and TRBJ2-5; D call uncertain. The V end was cut by 0 bases, the J end by 3 bases, with 8 bases between. CDR1 is LGHNA, CDR2 YNFKEQ, per germline. This CDR3 region has 14 residues. For the CDR3, the DNA is TGTGCCAGCAGCCAAGAAGCCCTCAAAGAGACCCAGTACTTC. It translates to CASSQEALKETQYF.

This clonotype turned up a few times. This chain connects TRBV2 to TRBJ2-5, with D tentatively TRBD1 (6 bases). This CDR3 comprises 13 residues. CDR1 and CDR2 (germline): SNHLY, FYNNEI. V was pared by 5 bases and J by 5 bases, with 12 bases between. CDR3 protein: CASSSQGRETQYF. The CDR3 DNA sequence: TGTGCCAGCAGTTCACAGGGTCGTGAGACCCAGTACTTC.

Note on this clonotype: A junction end diverges from the germline sequence, so it may reflect a read error. This chain uses TRBV20-1 with TRBJ2-4; D is unresolved. The CDR3 runs to 19 residues. Per the germline V gene, CDR1 is DFQATT and CDR2 is SNEGSKA (reference sequence). This chain's CDR3 is CGASGLVTLPRVAKNIQYF. DNA for the CDR3: TGCGGTGCTAGTGGCCTAGTAACACTCCCTCGGGTTGCCAAAAACATTCAGTACTTC.

There are a few counts of this clonotype. This CDR3 is CATSRGRGTGRSDTQYF. The CDR3 nucleotides read TGTGCCACCAGCAGAGGGAGGGGGACAGGGAGGTCAGATACGCAGTATTTT. The rearrangement uses TRBV15 and TRBJ2-3; 9 bases fit TRBD1. Germline loops: CDR1 LNHNV, CDR2 YYDKDF (reference sequence). The CDR3 has 17 residues. V was pared by 1 base and J by 4 bases, with 9 bases of the junction left unmatched.

The chain recombines TRBV24-1 with TRBJ1-5; D is unclear. Per germline, CDR1 KGHDR and CDR2 SFDVKD. V was cut by 4 bases and J by 0 bases, with 6 bases left in between. This CDR3 is built from 14 residues. The CDR3 sequence: CATSEGYSNQPQHF. The CDR3 DNA follows: TGTGCCACCAGTGAAGGCTATAGCAATCAGCCCCAGCATTTT.

The V call is TRBV7-9, the J call TRBJ2-2, with TRBD2 matching over 7 bases. V shed 5 bases, J shed 2 bases, and the junction held 8 bases outside the gene matches. CDR1 SEHNR and CDR2 FQNEAQ come from the germline V gene (reference sequence). This CDR3 spans 16 amino acids. As DNA, the CDR3 is TGTGCCAGCAGCAGGCCGACTAGCAGCAACACCGGGGAGCTGTTTTTT. It codes for CASSRPTSSNTGELFF. Supplemented by reference TRBV7-9 and TRBJ2-2, the full variable domain reads DTGVSQNPRHKITKRGQNVTFRCDPISEHNRLYWYRQTLGQGPEFLTYFQNEAQLEKSRLLSDRFSAERPKGSFSTLEIQRTEQGDSAMYLCASSRPTSSNTGELFFGEGSRLTVL.

This chain joins TRBV20-1 and TRBJ1-5; 9 bases are a match to TRBD1. CDR3 length: 12 residues. V gave up 8 bases and J gave up 6 bases; unmatched junction bases: 5. Germline V gives CDR1 DFQATT, CDR2 SNEGSKA (reference sequence). The CDR3 sequence is CSTSTGGQPQHF. CDR3 nucleotides: TGCAGTACCTCGACAGGGGGTCAGCCCCAGCATTTT.

This clonotype was seen once. V is TRBV6-1 and J is TRBJ2-4; TRBD1 or TRBD2 may be the D gene (5 bases each). Trimming cost V 7 bases and J 0 bases, with 10 bases left between them. The CDR3 extends over 14 amino acids. In germline, CDR1 is MNHNS, CDR2 SASEGT. CDR3 bases: TGTGCCAGCACCCTGGGGGTAGCCAAAAACATTCAGTACTTC. This encodes CASTLGVAKNIQYF.